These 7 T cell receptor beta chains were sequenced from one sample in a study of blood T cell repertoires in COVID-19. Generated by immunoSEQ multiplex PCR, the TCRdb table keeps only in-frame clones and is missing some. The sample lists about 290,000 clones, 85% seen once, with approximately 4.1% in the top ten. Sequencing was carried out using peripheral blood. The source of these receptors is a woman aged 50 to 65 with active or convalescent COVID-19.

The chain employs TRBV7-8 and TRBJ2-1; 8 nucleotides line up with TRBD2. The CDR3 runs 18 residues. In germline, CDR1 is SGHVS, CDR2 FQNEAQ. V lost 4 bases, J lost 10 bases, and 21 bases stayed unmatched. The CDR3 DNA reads TGTGCCAGCAGCTCAGAAAAGCCCGGGACTAGAATCTTGCGGGAGCAGTTCTTC. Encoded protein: CASSSEKPGTRILREQFF.

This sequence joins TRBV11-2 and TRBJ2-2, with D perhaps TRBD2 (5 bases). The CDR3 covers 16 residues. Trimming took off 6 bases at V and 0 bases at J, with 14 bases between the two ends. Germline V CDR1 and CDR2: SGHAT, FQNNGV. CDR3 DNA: TGTGCCAGCAGTAACCGGCTAGCTTCGAACACCGGGGAGCTGTTTTTT. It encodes CASSNRLASNTGELFF.

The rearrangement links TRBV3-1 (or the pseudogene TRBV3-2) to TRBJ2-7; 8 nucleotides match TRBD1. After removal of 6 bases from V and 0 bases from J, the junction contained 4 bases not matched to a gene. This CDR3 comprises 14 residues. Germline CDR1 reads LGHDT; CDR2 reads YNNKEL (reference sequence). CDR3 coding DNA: TGTGCCAGCAGTCATACAGGGGGCTCCTACGAGCAGTACTTC. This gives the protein CASSHTGGSYEQYF.

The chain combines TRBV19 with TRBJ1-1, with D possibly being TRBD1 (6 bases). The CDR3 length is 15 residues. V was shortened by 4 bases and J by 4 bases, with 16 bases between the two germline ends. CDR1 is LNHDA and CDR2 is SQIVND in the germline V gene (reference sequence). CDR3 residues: CASSRRDRIGTEAFF. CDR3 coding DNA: TGTGCCAGTAGTAGAAGAGACAGGATAGGCACTGAAGCTTTCTTT.

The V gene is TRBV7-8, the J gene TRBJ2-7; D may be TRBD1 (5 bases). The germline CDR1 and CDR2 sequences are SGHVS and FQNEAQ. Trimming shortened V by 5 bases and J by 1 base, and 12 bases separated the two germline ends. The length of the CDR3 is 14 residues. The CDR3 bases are TGTGCCAGCAGCCAGCAGGGAAATTCCTACGAGCAGTACTTC. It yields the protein CASSQQGNSYEQYF. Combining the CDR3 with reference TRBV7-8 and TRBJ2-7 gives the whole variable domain GAGVSQSPRYKVAKRGQDVALRCDPISGHVSLFWYQQALGQGPEFLTYFQNEAQLDKSGLPSDRFFAERPEGSVSTLKIQRTQQEDSAVYLCASSQQGNSYEQYFGPGTRLTVT.

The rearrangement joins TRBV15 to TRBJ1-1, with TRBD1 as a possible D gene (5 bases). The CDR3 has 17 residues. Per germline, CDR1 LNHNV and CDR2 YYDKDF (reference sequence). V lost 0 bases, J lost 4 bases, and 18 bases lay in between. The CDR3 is CATSRDPAGSPPTEAFF. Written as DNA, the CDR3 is TGTGCCACCAGCAGAGATCCGGCAGGGTCCCCCCCCACTGAAGCTTTCTTT.

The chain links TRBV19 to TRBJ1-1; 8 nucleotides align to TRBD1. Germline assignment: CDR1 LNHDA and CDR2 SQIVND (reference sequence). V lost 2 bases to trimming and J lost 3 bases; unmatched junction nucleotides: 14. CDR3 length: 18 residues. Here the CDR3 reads CASSIPVHRGIGDTEAFF. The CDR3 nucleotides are TGTGCCAGTAGTATACCGGTCCACAGGGGGATAGGGGACACTGAAGCTTTCTTT.